The entry below describes one TCR beta chain. The antigen remains undetermined. This record comes from a study of cytomegalovirus exposure and HLA in healthy donors. Study observations and caveats: Several of the most significant clusters appeared, in a later analysis, to be linked to common viral pathogens. The study flagged roughly 150 TCR beta chains as cytomegalovirus-associated.

Trimming removed 3 bases from V and 3 bases from J; junction bases left unmatched: 6. The CDR3 is 16 amino acids. Per germline, CDR1 MRHNA and CDR2 SNTAGT. PCR was performed using 60 Vbeta and 13 Jbeta primers. Clones were read by immunoSEQ multiplex PCR, and TCRdb kept only the in-frame ones, dropping some. Here the sample spans under 90,000 clones, 75% being singletons. In nominal health when sampled, donors likely had unrecorded immune exposures nonetheless. The source material was PBMCs. This TCR was sampled from a man aged 35 to 55 in good health and CMV-seronegative. The chain has TRBV6-4 and TRBJ2-1; 9 positions agree with TRBD2. This CDR3 reads CASSDDSGSVYNEQFF. Written as DNA, the CDR3 is TGTGCCAGCAGTGATGATAGCGGGAGCGTCTACAATGAGCAGTTCTTC.